The 16 T cell receptor beta chains below come from one sample, sequenced in a study of Graves' ophthalmopathy and Graves' hyperthyroidism. TCR beta CDR3 regions were amplified from RNA transcripts. HTBI primers were employed in first-round RT-PCR, then a second-round multiplex PCR followed. TCRdb passed the multiplex PCR reads through MiXCR, listing each CDR3 protein once. The sample consists of 350,000 to 400,000 distinct CDR3 sequences, 18% of them appearing once. The sample was peripheral blood. These receptors were obtained from a woman under 30 with Graves' ophthalmopathy.

This clonotype was found many times. The chain links TRBV24-1 to TRBJ1-1, with D tentatively TRBD1 (6 bases). The CDR3 length is 13 residues. In germline, CDR1 is KGHDR, CDR2 SFDVKD. The V gene lost 5 bases and the J gene lost 3 bases, with 9 bases spanning the gap. The CDR3, as DNA: TGTGCCACCAGTGTAGGACAGTACACTGAAGCTTTCTTT. Its protein product is CATSVGQYTEAFF.

The table lists this clonotype with many counts. J is TRBJ2-7 and V is TRBV9; D gene uncertain. The CDR3 sequence is 16 residues long. With 0 bases removed from V and 0 bases from J, the gap between germline ends came to 13 bases. From germline, CDR1 is SGDLS and CDR2 YYNGEE. Here the CDR3 reads CASSVGVSPSSYEQYF. The CDR3 nucleotides read TGTGCCAGCAGCGTAGGAGTCTCCCCCTCCTCCTACGAGCAGTACTTC.

This clonotype was recorded many times. The chain links TRBV4-3 to TRBJ1-6, with 7 bases identical to TRBD1. CDR1 and CDR2 from the germline V gene are LGHNA and YSLEER. Unmatched junction bases numbered 7, after V lost 4 bases and J lost 7 bases. This CDR3 has 15 residues. The CDR3 nucleotides read TGCGCCAGCAGCCTGGAGGGGGCGAGGAATTCACCCCTCCACTTT. This translates into CASSLEGARNSPLHF.

V gene TRBV29-1 combines with J gene TRBJ1-5; possible D gene TRBD1, 5 bases. Trimming pared 5 bases from V and 11 bases from J, leaving 19 bases between. Germline V gene sequence: CDR1 SQVTM, CDR2 ANQGSEA. The CDR3 sequence is 13 residues long. The CDR3 nucleotides read TGCAGCGTTATTGACACCACAATCAGGGCCCAGCATTTT. Translation gives CSVIDTTIRAQHF.

This clonotype was detected many times. The chain is built from TRBV2 and TRBJ2-3; TRBD2 is a possible D gene (6 bases). V lost 0 bases and J 0 bases, leaving 10 bases between the germline ends. The CDR3 is 16 residues long. CDR1 and CDR2 (germline): SNHLY, FYNNEI. CDR3 in DNA: TGTGCCAGCAGTGAAGCCGGGACTCTTAGCACAGATACGCAGTATTTT. Translated, it gives CASSEAGTLSTDTQYF.

This clonotype was counted at least ten times. The chain links TRBV6-2 or TRBV6-3 to TRBJ1-1; D possibly corresponds to TRBD1 (5 bases). The germline V gene encodes CDR1 MNHEY and CDR2 SVGEGT. The ends were cut back, 2 bases at V and 3 bases at J, with 22 bases in the middle. This CDR3 is built from 18 residues. As DNA, the CDR3 is TGTGCCAGCAGTTACCCCCTGGGTGGAGCAGGGCTGGACACTGAAGCTTTCTTT. It codes for CASSYPLGGAGLDTEAFF.

CDR3 residues: CASTWGEQPQHF. The DNA for the CDR3 is TGTGCCAGCACCTGGGGAGAACAGCCCCAGCATTTT. The V call is TRBV28, the J call TRBJ1-5; unclear D gene. The germline gives CDR1 MDHEN, CDR2 SYDVKM. The CDR3 consists of 12 residues. V was cut by 7 bases and J by 7 bases, with 11 bases left in between.

Ten or more counts support this clonotype. J is TRBJ2-7 and V is TRBV9; TRBD1 is a possible D gene (6 bases). The V gene's germline CDR1 is SGDLS and CDR2 YYNGEE. V lost 5 bases, J lost 6 bases, and 9 bases lay in between. This CDR3 is built from 11 residues. CDR3 coding DNA: TGTGCCAGCAGATACAGGGTCGAGCAGTACTTC. It is translated as CASRYRVEQYF.

This rearrangement joins TRBV6-2 or TRBV6-3 to TRBJ2-7; D is uncertain. In germline, CDR1 is MNHEY, CDR2 SVGEGT. V lost 1 base, J lost 4 bases, and 8 bases lay in between. The CDR3 spans 13 residues. The DNA of the CDR3 is TGTGCCAGCAGTTACTGGCAGCCTTACGAGCAGTACTTC. This codes for CASSYWQPYEQYF.

In DNA form, the CDR3 reads TGTGCCAGCAGTTCCGACAGGGGGTTCGACGAGCAGTACTTC. As protein: CASSSDRGFDEQYF. The V gene is TRBV12-3 or TRBV12-4, the J gene TRBJ2-7; 9 bases align to TRBD1. The CDR3 spans 14 residues. The ends lost 4 bases at V and 5 bases at J; junction bases unmatched: 6.

This clonotype has ten or more counts. V gene TRBV11-2 combines with J gene TRBJ2-7; D perhaps matches TRBD2 (6 bases). The CDR3 totals 14 residues. The V end lost 1 base, the J end lost 3 bases, and 10 bases lay between the germline ends. Germline assignment: CDR1 SGHAT and CDR2 FQNNGV. This CDR3 reads CASSLGGLIYEQYF. CDR3 DNA: TGTGCCAGCAGCTTAGGGGGACTCATCTACGAGCAGTACTTC. The whole variable domain, filled in from reference TRBV11-2 and TRBJ2-7, reads EAGVAQSPRYKIIEKRQSVAFWCNPISGHATLYWYQQILGQGPKLLIQFQNNGVVDDSQLPKDRFSAERLKGVDSTLKIQPAKLEDSAVYLCASSLGGLIYEQYFGPGTRLTVT.

This clonotype was counted at least ten times. This chain connects TRBV2 to TRBJ1-2; no firm D call. This CDR3 contains 11 residues. The V gene's germline CDR1 is SNHLY and CDR2 FYNNEI. V lost 3 bases to trimming and J lost 8 bases, with 7 bases between them. For the CDR3, the DNA is TGTGCCAGCAGTGATTCCCCGGGCTACACCTTC. It specifies CASSDSPGYTF.

This clonotype came up many times. The chain couples TRBV13 to TRBJ2-7; maybe TRBD2 (5 bases). Germline V gives CDR1 PRHDT, CDR2 FYEKMQ (reference sequence). CDR3 length: 12 amino acids. Trimming removed 6 bases at V and 8 bases at J, with 14 bases between. The CDR3 sequence: CASRVGFGKQYF. CDR3 bases: TGTGCCAGCAGAGTGGGATTCGGGAAGCAGTACTTC.

This clonotype was recorded at least ten times. The rearrangement links TRBV19 to TRBJ1-5, with D possibly being TRBD1 (6 bases). Trimming stripped 9 bases from V and 1 base from J, with 13 bases between. The germline CDR1 and CDR2 sequences are LNHDA and SQIVND (reference sequence). This CDR3 has 14 residues. The CDR3 spells CASSPQGSNQPQHF. CDR3 nucleotide sequence: TGTGCCAGCAGCCCACAGGGCAGCAATCAGCCCCAGCATTTT.

CDR3 sequence reads: CASNPTIAGATYEQYF. The CDR3 coding sequence is TGTGCCAGCAACCCTACCATAGCGGGAGCCACCTACGAGCAGTACTTC. V is TRBV28 and J is TRBJ2-7, with TRBD2 matching 9 bases. The germline V gene encodes CDR1 MDHEN and CDR2 SYDVKM. V trimming: 7 bases; J trimming: 2 bases; junction bases outside the gene matches: 12. The CDR3 is made up of 16 amino acids.

There are many counts of this clonotype. V and J are TRBV27 and TRBJ1-5; a weak D match, TRBD1 (6 bases). CDR1 is MNHEY, CDR2 SMNVEV, per germline (reference sequence). The V end was cut by 3 bases, the J end by 4 bases, with 22 bases between. The CDR3 has 18 amino acids. CDR3 in amino acids: CASSFRGPQTRPNQPQHF. CDR3 sequence (DNA): TGTGCCAGCAGTTTTCGGGGGCCCCAAACCCGGCCTAATCAGCCCCAGCATTTT.